Each of the 2 T cell receptor beta chains below was sequenced from the same sample in a study of blood T cell repertoires in COVID-19. Generated by immunoSEQ multiplex PCR, the TCRdb table keeps only in-frame clones and is missing some. Here the sample spans roughly 200,000 clones, approximately 84% being singletons. The sample taken for sequencing was peripheral blood. These receptors were collected from an elderly woman with acute or convalescent COVID-19.

The chain couples TRBV5-1 to TRBJ2-6, with 10 bases matching TRBD1. The J segment lost 3 bases and the V segment lost 2 bases, leaving 11 bases of the junction unmatched. Germline CDR1 and CDR2: SGHRS and YFSETQ. This CDR3 region has 19 residues. The CDR3 bases are TGCGCCAGCAGCTTCACCCAGGGGACAGGGGTCGGTGGGGCCAACGTCCTGACTTTC. This sequence encodes CASSFTQGTGVGGANVLTF. The whole variable domain, filled in from reference TRBV5-1 and TRBJ2-6, reads KAGVTQTPRYLIKTRGQQVTLSCSPISGHRSVSWYQQTPGQGLQFLFEYFSETQRNKGNFPGRFSGRQFSNSRSEMNVSTLELGDSALYLCASSFTQGTGVGGANVLTFGAGSRLTVL.

This clone has a single count. This chain connects TRBV5-1 to TRBJ2-7; 8 bases match TRBD2. CDR3 size: 14 residues. Trimming at V came to 0 bases and at J to 3 bases, leaving 2 bases not matched to a gene. Germline V lookup: CDR1 SGHRS, CDR2 YFSETQ. CDR3 region: CASSLAGTSYEQYF. CDR3 in DNA: TGCGCCAGCAGCTTGGCCGGGACTAGCTACGAGCAGTACTTC.